These 8 T cell receptor beta chains share one sample of origin, sequenced in a study of T cell responses to AZD1222 COVID-19 vaccine. The repertoire was sequenced with immunoSEQ multiplex PCR; TCRdb's copy has only in-frame clones and lacks some. The sample records over 120,000 clones, roughly 89% being singletons. Sample: peripheral blood, taken on day 0 of AZD1222 vaccination. The receptors derive from an adult in good health.

The V call is TRBV12-3 or TRBV12-4, the J call TRBJ2-5, with TRBD1 as a possible D gene (6 bases). CDR3 length: 10 residues. Written as DNA, the CDR3 is TGTTCGTCCAGGGGAGAGACCCAGTACTTC. Translating gives CSSRGETQYF.

The table lists this clone with a few counts. The chain is built from TRBV28 and TRBJ1-2; maybe TRBD1 (5 bases). The CDR3 is 12 residues long. Germline V gives CDR1 MDHEN, CDR2 SYDVKM. Trimming shortened V by 5 bases and J by 8 bases, and 12 bases separated the two germline ends. DNA for the CDR3: TGTGCCAGCAGTACGGGGCTCTGGGGCTACACCTTC. Residues: CASSTGLWGYTF.

This rearrangement joins TRBV20-1 to TRBJ1-1, with unresolved D. Trimming removed 3 bases at V and 5 bases at J, with 7 bases between. Germline V lookup: CDR1 DFQATT, CDR2 SNEGSKA (reference sequence). This CDR3 is 11 amino acids long. The chain's CDR3 is CSASQRTEAFF. CDR3 DNA sequence: TGCAGTGCTAGCCAGAGGACTGAAGCTTTCTTT.

The chain recombines TRBV19 with TRBJ2-2; 7 nucleotides agree with TRBD2. CDR1 is LNHDA and CDR2 is SQIVND in the germline V gene (reference sequence). CDR3 length equals 16 residues. V shed 6 bases, J shed 2 bases, and the junction held 9 bases outside the gene matches. This CDR3 is CASRGYGGGNTGELFF. CDR3 nucleotide sequence: TGTGCCAGTAGGGGGTACGGCGGGGGTAACACCGGGGAGCTGTTTTTT.

The rearrangement links TRBV28 to TRBJ1-4; 10 positions match TRBD1. CDR1 is MDHEN and CDR2 is SYDVKM in the germline V gene. V was clipped by 5 bases and J by 6 bases; unmatched bases: 6. The CDR3 spans 15 residues. This CDR3 reads CASSPSGTGDEKLFF. In nucleotides, the CDR3 is TGTGCCAGCAGTCCTAGCGGGACAGGGGATGAAAAACTGTTTTTT. Using reference TRBV28 and TRBJ1-4 for the parts outside the CDR3, the full variable domain is DVKVTQSSRYLVKRTGEKVFLECVQDMDHENMFWYRQDPGLGLRLIYFSYDVKMKEKGDIPEGYSVSREKKERFSLILESASTNQTSMYLCASSPSGTGDEKLFFGSGTQLSVL.

The gene calls are TRBV28 and TRBJ1-4; no firm D call. Looked up from germline, CDR1 is MDHEN and CDR2 is SYDVKM. The CDR3 is made up of 14 amino acids. The V end lost 7 bases, the J end lost 5 bases, and 14 bases lay between the germline ends. The CDR3 protein is CASNSVRTNEKLFF. The DNA of the CDR3 is TGTGCCAGCAATTCGGTACGAACAAATGAAAAACTGTTTTTT.

The J gene is TRBJ2-7, the V gene TRBV6-6; D is uncertain. V was clipped by 3 bases and J by 1 base, with 7 bases between them. The CDR3 has 13 amino acids. CDR1 is MNHNY and CDR2 is SVGAGI in the germline V gene (reference sequence). The CDR3 sequence: CASSYEQSYEQYF. CDR3 sequence (DNA): TGTGCCAGCAGTTATGAACAGTCCTACGAGCAGTACTTC.

The chain employs TRBV5-4 and TRBJ1-5, with 10 positions matching TRBD1. Germline V CDR1 and CDR2: SGHNT, YYREEE (reference sequence). The CDR3 loop spans 16 amino acids. V trimming: 4 bases; J trimming: 3 bases; junction bases outside the gene matches: 7. CDR3 residues: CASSSGQGGNNQPQHF. The DNA of the CDR3 is TGTGCCAGCAGCAGCGGACAGGGGGGTAACAATCAGCCCCAGCATTTT.